This T cell receptor beta chain was recovered during a study of blood T cells in healthy people across ages. The wider study: Template switching captured about one barcoded beta molecule per two T cells.

Germline lookup yields CDR1 SQVTM and CDR2 ANQGSEA. The CDR3 extends over 13 amino acids. V was pared by 4 bases and J by 8 bases, with 6 bases of the junction left unmatched. The second PCR ran about 6 to 12 cycles with a sample-barcoded 5' primer and J-beta primers. Each cDNA molecule, via a template-switch adaptor with 12 random nucleotides, was tagged. Each CDR3 protein is one row after TCRdb ran MiXCR on the 5' RACE reads. Of 1,500,000 or so distinct CDR3 sequences in the sample, under 55% were seen once. The TCR was taken from a woman aged 18-29 years in good health. Sequencing input: blood. The J gene is TRBJ2-1, the V gene TRBV29-1; 9 bases map to TRBD1. The CDR3 protein is CSVVGTGRDEQFF. The CDR3 region has the DNA TGCAGCGTTGTGGGGACAGGGCGGGATGAGCAGTTCTTC.